What follows are 25 T cell receptor beta chains derived from one specimen sequenced in a study of memory CD4+ T cells and cytomegalovirus serostatus (dated by TCRdb to about 2019). The library relied on the immunoSEQ multiplex PCR assay. This is the immuneACCESS table as TCRdb keeps it, with only in-frame sequences that have V and J called. A part of the clones is gone; compared with another copy, unresolved V genes explain less than half, and the rest is unexplained. The sample includes 46,000 or so clones, with around 82% observed a single time. Together, the top ten hold 0.75% to 1% of the sample. Single viable CD3+CD4+CD8-CD45RO+ cells were sorted as memory CD4+ T cells on a FACSAria II. Sequenced sample: memory CD4+ T cells from blood. The receptor source for this set is an adult in good health and CMV-seronegative.

The chain joins TRBV7-3 to TRBJ2-2; 9 bases map to TRBD2. J gave up 5 bases and V 1 base, and 5 bases lay outside the gene matches. Germline V gene lookup returns CDR1 SGHTA and CDR2 FQGTGA. This CDR3 has 16 residues. CDR3 region: CASSLSGGAGTGELFF. The CDR3 DNA reads TGTGCCAGCAGCTTAAGCGGGGGGGCCGGAACCGGGGAGCTGTTTTTT.

This CDR3 is CASSLGTYEQYF. The DNA of the CDR3 is TGTGCCAGCAGCCTAGGGACCTACGAGCAGTACTTC. The chain employs TRBV11-2 and TRBJ2-7; D uncertain. The V and J ends lost 5 bases and 2 bases respectively, with 7 bases between them. Germline CDR1 and CDR2: SGHAT and FQNNGV. The CDR3 is 12 residues long.

This chain joins TRBV4-1 and TRBJ1-2; D remains ambiguous. CDR1 MGHRA and CDR2 YSYEKL come from the germline V gene. Trimming stripped 1 base from V and 3 bases from J, with 6 bases between. The CDR3 has 13 residues. Written as DNA, the CDR3 is TGCGCCAGCAGCCAAGCCCAGGACTATGGCTACACCTTC. Translating it yields CASSQAQDYGYTF.

This rearrangement joins TRBV7-9 to TRBJ1-4; no reliable D call. The CDR3 loop spans 15 amino acids. CDR1 and CDR2 from the germline V gene are SEHNR and FQNEAQ (reference sequence). Trimming pared 5 bases from V and 5 bases from J, leaving 15 bases between. The CDR3 reads CASSLTTSPNEKLFF. The CDR3 nucleotides read TGTGCCAGCAGCCTCACGACGTCTCCGAATGAAAAACTGTTTTTT.

The chain carries TRBV7-3 and TRBJ2-1, with TRBD2 matching 7 bases. V trimming: 6 bases; J trimming: 4 bases; junction bases outside the gene matches: 9. Germline CDR1 SGHTA, CDR2 FQGTGA. The CDR3 loop spans 15 amino acids. The CDR3 region is CASSPSSGYYNEQFF. CDR3 in DNA: TGTGCCAGCAGTCCCTCTAGCGGATATTACAATGAGCAGTTCTTC.

In this sample, this clone turned up a few times. The rearrangement uses TRBV30 and TRBJ1-5, with D unresolved. V was shortened by 0 bases and J by 2 bases, with 5 bases between the two germline ends. The germline gives CDR1 GTSNPN, CDR2 SVGIG (reference sequence). The CDR3 consists of 13 residues. CDR3 nucleotide sequence: TGTGCCTGGAGTGTAGATGGCAATCAGCCCCAGCATTTT. This encodes CAWSVDGNQPQHF. Complete variable domain (other parts from reference TRBV30 and TRBJ1-5): SQTIHQWPATLVQPVGSPLSLECTVEGTSNPNLYWYRQAAGRGLQLLFYSVGIGQISSEVPQNLSASRPQDRQFILSSKKLLLSDSGFYLCAWSVDGNQPQHFGDGTRLSIL.

The genes are TRBV30 and TRBJ1-1, with 10 bases fitting TRBD1. There are 12 residues in the CDR3. After removal of 8 bases from V and 1 base from J, the junction contained 1 base not matched to a gene. Germline V gene sequence: CDR1 GTSNPN, CDR2 SVGIG (reference sequence). CDR3: CAGQGGNTEAFF. DNA for the CDR3: TGTGCCGGACAGGGGGGGAACACTGAAGCTTTCTTT.

The rearrangement uses TRBV2 and TRBJ1-1; TRBD1 matches at 8 bases. Germline trimming cut 6 bases from V and 6 bases from J; bases unmatched to any gene: 12. Germline V CDR1 and CDR2: SNHLY, FYNNEI. This CDR3 contains 15 residues. For the CDR3, the DNA is TGTGCCAGCAGCCCCCCGACAGGGGCGAAGGCTGAAGCTTTCTTT. It translates to CASSPPTGAKAEAFF.

The chain is built from TRBV10-3 and TRBJ2-3; 10 bases are a match to TRBD1. Trimming at V came to 6 bases and at J to 3 bases, leaving 3 bases not matched to a gene. The CDR3 totals 14 residues. The germline gives CDR1 ENHRY, CDR2 SYGVKD. In nucleotides, the CDR3 is TGTGCCATCAGAGGGGACAGGGGAACAGATACGCAGTATTTT. It is translated as CAIRGDRGTDTQYF.

The J gene is TRBJ2-3, the V gene TRBV4-2; the D gene is possibly TRBD1 (8 bases). The CDR3 extends over 16 amino acids. Per the germline V gene, CDR1 is LGHNA and CDR2 is YNFKEQ. Trimming left V 4 bases short and J 1 base short, with 15 bases between. The CDR3 loop reads CASSLGQGGGTDTQYF. As DNA, the CDR3 is TGTGCCAGCAGCCTAGGACAGGGAGGGGGCACAGATACGCAGTATTTT.

The chain couples TRBV9 to TRBJ1-3; TRBD1 matches 7 bases. This CDR3 spans 17 amino acids. The germline CDR1 and CDR2 sequences are SGDLS and YYNGEE. V dropped 3 bases and J dropped 0; count of bases not matched to a gene: 9. The CDR3 coding sequence is TGTGCCAGCAGCGACCCTGCGACAGGGTACTCTGGAAACACCATATATTTT. This sequence encodes CASSDPATGYSGNTIYF. Supplemented by reference TRBV9 and TRBJ1-3, the full variable domain reads DSGVTQTPKHLITATGQRVTLRCSPRSGDLSVYWYQQSLDQGLQFLIQYYNGEERAKGNILERFSAQQFPDLHSELNLSSLELGDSALYFCASSDPATGYSGNTIYFGEGSWLTVV.

The V call is TRBV10-3, the J call TRBJ1-2, with 9 bases identical to TRBD1. The V gene end was trimmed by 4 bases and the J gene end by 4 bases; junction bases not matched to a gene: 13. Germline assignment: CDR1 ENHRY and CDR2 SYGVKD. The CDR3 runs 17 residues. This CDR3 reads CAISAGTGLFSGYGYTF. In DNA form, the CDR3 reads TGTGCCATCAGTGCCGGGACAGGGCTGTTTAGTGGCTATGGCTACACCTTC.

The V gene is TRBV30, the J gene TRBJ2-7; 10 bases fit TRBD1. After removal of 3 bases from V and 3 bases from J, the junction contained 5 bases not matched to a gene. The V gene's germline CDR1 is GTSNPN and CDR2 SVGIG (reference sequence). The CDR3 covers 14 residues. The CDR3 here is CAWSGDRGGYEQYF. CDR3 in DNA: TGTGCCTGGAGCGGGGACAGGGGTGGCTACGAGCAGTACTTC.

This clone appeared once. The V gene is TRBV9, the J gene TRBJ2-7; the D is unclear. This CDR3 spans 13 amino acids. V was cut by 4 bases and J by 5 bases, with 13 bases left in between. Per germline, CDR1 SGDLS and CDR2 YYNGEE. The CDR3 reads CASSPAFRDEQYF. In DNA, the CDR3 is TGTGCCAGCAGCCCAGCTTTTCGGGACGAGCAGTACTTC.

The V and J genes are TRBV19 and TRBJ1-2, with D perhaps matching TRBD1 (5 bases). The V end lost 2 bases, the J end lost 6 bases, and 10 bases lay between the germline ends. CDR1 is LNHDA and CDR2 is SQIVND in the germline V gene (reference sequence). This CDR3 comprises 13 residues. The CDR3, as DNA: TGTGCCAGTAGTATATTGGGGCTGGATGGCTACACCTTC. Translated: CASSILGLDGYTF.

The V and J genes are TRBV19 and TRBJ1-4; D is possibly TRBD1 (6 bases). V dropped 6 bases and J dropped 5 bases, with 13 bases sitting between them. The CDR3 loop spans 14 amino acids. CDR1 and CDR2 from the germline V gene are LNHDA and SQIVND (reference sequence). The CDR3 DNA is TGTGCCAGTAGATTCGGGGGCACCAATGAAAAACTGTTTTTT. Protein: CASRFGGTNEKLFF.

This chain joins TRBV5-1 and TRBJ2-2; no definite D call. The CDR3 consists of 14 residues. CDR1 is SGHRS and CDR2 is YFSETQ in the germline V gene. Trimming cost V 0 bases and J 7 bases, with 10 bases left between them. CDR3 nucleotide sequence: TGCGCCAGCAGCTTGGATACGGCGGACGGGGAGCTGTTTTTT. Encoded protein: CASSLDTADGELFF.

The chain recombines TRBV28 with TRBJ1-2; D unresolved. The CDR3 extends over 13 amino acids. V lost 3 bases and J 4 bases, leaving 9 bases between the germline ends. Germline assignment: CDR1 MDHEN and CDR2 SYDVKM. CDR3 in amino acids: CASSFSVSYGYTF. The CDR3 DNA is TGTGCCAGCAGTTTTTCCGTGAGCTATGGCTACACCTTC.

The rearrangement uses TRBV2 and TRBJ1-5, with D unclear. The V end lost 4 bases, the J end lost 10 bases, and 29 bases lay between the germline ends. CDR1 is SNHLY, CDR2 FYNNEI, per germline. The CDR3 is made up of 18 amino acids. This CDR3 reads CASSGGFGIPTVSSPQHF. As DNA, the CDR3 is TGTGCCAGCAGTGGCGGTTTCGGCATCCCTACCGTCTCCAGCCCCCAGCATTTT.

This sequence joins TRBV2 and TRBJ1-3, with D tentatively TRBD1 (5 bases). The CDR3 is 15 amino acids. The germline CDR1 and CDR2 sequences are SNHLY and FYNNEI. With 2 bases removed from V and 4 bases from J, the gap between germline ends came to 12 bases. For the CDR3, the DNA is TGTGCCAGCAGTGAATCCAGGGCGGGCGGAAACACCATATATTTT. The encoded protein is CASSESRAGGNTIYF. Variable domain in full (rest from reference TRBV2 and TRBJ1-3): EPEVTQTPSHQVTQMGQEVILRCVPISNHLYFYWYRQILGQKVEFLVSFYNNEISEKSEIFDDQFSVERPDGSNFTLKIRSTKLEDSAMYFCASSESRAGGNTIYFGEGSWLTVV.

V is TRBV6-1 and J is TRBJ1-2, with D tentatively TRBD1 (5 bases). V lost 11 bases and J 7 bases, leaving 20 bases between the germline ends. The CDR3 is 13 amino acids. CDR1 and CDR2 (germline): MNHNS, SASEGT. The CDR3 DNA reads as TGTGCCGGGCGGGGGGGTTGGCAAGGTGGCTACACCTTC. Encoded protein: CAGRGGWQGGYTF.

V is TRBV15 and J is TRBJ2-7; 12 bases match TRBD2. The germline CDR1 and CDR2 sequences are LNHNV and YYDKDF (reference sequence). The trim removed 3 bases at V and 5 bases at J, leaving 11 bases unmatched. The CDR3 length is 17 residues. The CDR3 DNA follows: TGTGCCACCAGCAGGGGTGGGCTAGCGGGGGGGCAGAACGAGCAGTACTTC. Protein: CATSRGGLAGGQNEQYF. Supplemented by reference TRBV15 and TRBJ2-7, the full variable domain reads DAMVIQNPRYQVTQFGKPVTLSCSQTLNHNVMYWYQQKSSQAPKLLFHYYDKDFNNEADTPDNFQSRRPNTSFCFLDIRSPGLGDTAMYLCATSRGGLAGGQNEQYFGPGTRLTVT.

The J gene is TRBJ2-7, the V gene TRBV27, with no clear D. V lost 5 bases and J lost 6, with 14 bases in between. Germline V gene lookup returns CDR1 MNHEY and CDR2 SMNVEV (reference sequence). The CDR3 extends over 13 amino acids. CDR3 residues: CASSPPLVSEQYF. For the CDR3, the DNA is TGTGCCAGCAGTCCCCCCTTGGTTAGCGAGCAGTACTTC.

The chain couples TRBV29-1 to TRBJ1-2, with TRBD1 as a possible D gene (6 bases). The V end was cut by 1 base, the J end by 1 base, with 7 bases between. This CDR3 contains 13 residues. Germline CDR1 reads SQVTM; CDR2 reads ANQGSEA. CDR3 residues: CSVEADSNYGYTF. CDR3 bases: TGCAGCGTTGAAGCGGACAGTAACTATGGCTACACCTTC.

The J gene is TRBJ2-2, the V gene TRBV25-1; the D is unclear. Per the germline V gene, CDR1 is MGHDK and CDR2 is SYGVNS. This CDR3 has 14 amino acids. The germline V and J ends were trimmed by 4 bases and 0 bases, with 6 bases remaining between them. In DNA, the CDR3 is TGTGCCAGCAGTGGGTCTGCGAACACCGGGGAGCTGTTTTTT. It specifies CASSGSANTGELFF.